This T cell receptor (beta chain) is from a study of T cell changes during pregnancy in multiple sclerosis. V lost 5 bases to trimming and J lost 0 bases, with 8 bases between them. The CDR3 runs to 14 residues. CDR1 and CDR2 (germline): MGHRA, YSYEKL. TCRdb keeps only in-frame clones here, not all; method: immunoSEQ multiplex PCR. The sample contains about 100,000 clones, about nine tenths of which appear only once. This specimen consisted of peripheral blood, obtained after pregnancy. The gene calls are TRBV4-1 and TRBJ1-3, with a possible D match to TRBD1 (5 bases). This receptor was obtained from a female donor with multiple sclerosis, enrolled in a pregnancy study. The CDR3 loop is CASSDDSSGNTIYF. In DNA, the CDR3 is TGCGCCAGCAGCGACGACAGCTCTGGAAACACCATATATTTT.